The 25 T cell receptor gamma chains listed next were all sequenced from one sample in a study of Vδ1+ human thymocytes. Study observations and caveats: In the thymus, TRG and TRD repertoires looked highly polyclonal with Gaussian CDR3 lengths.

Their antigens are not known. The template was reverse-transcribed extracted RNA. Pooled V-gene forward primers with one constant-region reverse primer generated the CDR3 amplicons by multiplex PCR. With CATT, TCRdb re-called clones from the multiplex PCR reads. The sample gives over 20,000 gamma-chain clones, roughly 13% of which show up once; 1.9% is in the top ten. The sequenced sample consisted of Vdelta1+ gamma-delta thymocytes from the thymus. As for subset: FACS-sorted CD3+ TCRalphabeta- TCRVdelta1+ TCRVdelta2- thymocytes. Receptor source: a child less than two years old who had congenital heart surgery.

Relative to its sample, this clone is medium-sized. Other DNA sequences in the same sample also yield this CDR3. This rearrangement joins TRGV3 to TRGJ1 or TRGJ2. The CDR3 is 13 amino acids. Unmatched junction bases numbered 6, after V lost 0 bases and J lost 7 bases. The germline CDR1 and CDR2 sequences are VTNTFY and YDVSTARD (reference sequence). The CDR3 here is CATWDRLGYKKLF. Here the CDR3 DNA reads TGTGCCACCTGGGACAGGCTGGGCTATAAGAAACTCTTT.

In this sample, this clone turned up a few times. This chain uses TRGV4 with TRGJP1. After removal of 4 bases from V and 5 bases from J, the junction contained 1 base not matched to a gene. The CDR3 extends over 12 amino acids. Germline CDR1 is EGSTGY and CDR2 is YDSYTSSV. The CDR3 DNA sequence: TGTGCCACCTGGGAGACTGGTTGGTTCAAGATATTT. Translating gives CATWETGWFKIF.

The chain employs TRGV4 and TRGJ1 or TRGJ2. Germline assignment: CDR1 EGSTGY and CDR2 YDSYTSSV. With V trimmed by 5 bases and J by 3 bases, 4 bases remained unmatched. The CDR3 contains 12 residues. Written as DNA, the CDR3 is TGTGCCACCTGGGTTCCTTATTATAAGAAACTCTTT. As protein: CATWVPYYKKLF.

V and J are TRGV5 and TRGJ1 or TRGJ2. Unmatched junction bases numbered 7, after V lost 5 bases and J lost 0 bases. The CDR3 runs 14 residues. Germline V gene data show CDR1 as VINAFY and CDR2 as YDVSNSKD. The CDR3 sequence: CATWGTSNYYKKLF. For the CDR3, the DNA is TGTGCCACCTGGGGCACCTCGAATTATTATAAGAAACTCTTT.

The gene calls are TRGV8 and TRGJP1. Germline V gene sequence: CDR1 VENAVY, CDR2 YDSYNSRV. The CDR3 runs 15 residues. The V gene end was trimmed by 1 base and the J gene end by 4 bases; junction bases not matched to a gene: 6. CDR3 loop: CATWDSTGTGWFKIF. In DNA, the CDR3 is TGTGCCACCTGGGATAGCACCGGCACTGGTTGGTTCAAGATATTT.

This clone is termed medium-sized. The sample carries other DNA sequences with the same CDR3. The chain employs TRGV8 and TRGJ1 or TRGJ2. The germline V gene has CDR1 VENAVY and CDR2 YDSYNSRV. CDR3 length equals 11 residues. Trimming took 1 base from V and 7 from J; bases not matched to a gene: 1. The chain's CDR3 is CATWDRYKKLF. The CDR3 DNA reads TGTGCCACCTGGGATAGATATAAGAAACTCTTT.

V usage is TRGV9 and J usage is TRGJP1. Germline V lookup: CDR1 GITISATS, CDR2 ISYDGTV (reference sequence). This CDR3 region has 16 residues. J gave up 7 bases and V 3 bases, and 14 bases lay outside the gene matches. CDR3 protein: CALWEPLRGGGWFKIF. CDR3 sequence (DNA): TGTGCCTTGTGGGAGCCTCTAAGGGGCGGTGGTTGGTTCAAGATATTT.

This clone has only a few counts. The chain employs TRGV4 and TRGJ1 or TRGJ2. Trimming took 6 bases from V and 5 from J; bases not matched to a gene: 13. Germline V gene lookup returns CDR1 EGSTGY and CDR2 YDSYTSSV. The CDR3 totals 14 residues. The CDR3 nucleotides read TGTGCCACCTGGAATCCGTGGGATGATTATAAGAAACTCTTT. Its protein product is CATWNPWDDYKKLF.

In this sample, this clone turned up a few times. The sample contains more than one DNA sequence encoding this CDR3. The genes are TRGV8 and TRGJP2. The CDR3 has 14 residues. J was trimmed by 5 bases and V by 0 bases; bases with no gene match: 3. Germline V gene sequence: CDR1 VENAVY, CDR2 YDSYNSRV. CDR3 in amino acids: CATWDRSSDWIKTF. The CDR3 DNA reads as TGTGCCACCTGGGATAGGTCCAGTGATTGGATCAAGACGTTT.

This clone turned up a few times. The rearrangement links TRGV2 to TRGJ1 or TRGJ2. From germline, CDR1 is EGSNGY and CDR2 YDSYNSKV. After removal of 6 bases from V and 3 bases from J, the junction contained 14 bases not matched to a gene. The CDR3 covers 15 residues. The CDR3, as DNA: TGTGCCACCTGGTGGCATATCCCACCTTATTATAAGAAACTCTTT. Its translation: CATWWHIPPYYKKLF.

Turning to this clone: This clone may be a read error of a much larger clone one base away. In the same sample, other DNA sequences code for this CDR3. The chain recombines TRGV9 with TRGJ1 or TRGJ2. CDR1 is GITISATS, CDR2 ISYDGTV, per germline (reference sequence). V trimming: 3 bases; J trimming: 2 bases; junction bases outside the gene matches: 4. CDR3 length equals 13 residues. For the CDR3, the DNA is TGTGCCTTGTGGGAGTCGTATTATTATAAGAAACTCTTT. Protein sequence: CALWESYYYKKLF.

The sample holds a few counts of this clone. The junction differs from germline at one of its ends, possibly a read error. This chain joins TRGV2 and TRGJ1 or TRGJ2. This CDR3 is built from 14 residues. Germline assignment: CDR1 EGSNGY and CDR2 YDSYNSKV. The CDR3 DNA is TGTGCCACCTGGGGCGGGCCAAAGGATTATAAGAAACTCTTT. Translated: CATWGGPKDYKKLF.

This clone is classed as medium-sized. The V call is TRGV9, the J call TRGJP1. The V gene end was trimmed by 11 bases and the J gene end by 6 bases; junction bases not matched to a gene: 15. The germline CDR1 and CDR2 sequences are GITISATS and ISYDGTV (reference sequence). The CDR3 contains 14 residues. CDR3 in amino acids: CASRRSPPGWFKIF. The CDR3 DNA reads TGTGCCTCTCGCCGCTCGCCGCCTGGTTGGTTCAAGATATTT.

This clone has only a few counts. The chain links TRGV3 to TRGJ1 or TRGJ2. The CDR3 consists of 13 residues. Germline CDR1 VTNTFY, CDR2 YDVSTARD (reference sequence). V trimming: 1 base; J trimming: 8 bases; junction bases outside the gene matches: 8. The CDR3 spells CATWDRGPHKKLF. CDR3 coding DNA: TGTGCCACCTGGGACAGAGGCCCGCATAAGAAACTCTTT.

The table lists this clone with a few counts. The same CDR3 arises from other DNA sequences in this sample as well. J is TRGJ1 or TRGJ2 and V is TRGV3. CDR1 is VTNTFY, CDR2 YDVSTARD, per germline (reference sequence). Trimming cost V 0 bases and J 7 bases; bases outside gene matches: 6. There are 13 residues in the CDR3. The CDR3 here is CATWDRPGYKKLF. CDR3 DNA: TGTGCCACCTGGGACAGGCCAGGCTATAAGAAACTCTTT.

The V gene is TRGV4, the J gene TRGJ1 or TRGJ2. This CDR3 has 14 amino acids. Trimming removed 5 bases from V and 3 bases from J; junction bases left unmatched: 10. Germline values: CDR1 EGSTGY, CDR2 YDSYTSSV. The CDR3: CATWGPLGYYKKLF. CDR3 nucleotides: TGTGCCACCTGGGGCCCACTGGGTTATTATAAGAAACTCTTT.

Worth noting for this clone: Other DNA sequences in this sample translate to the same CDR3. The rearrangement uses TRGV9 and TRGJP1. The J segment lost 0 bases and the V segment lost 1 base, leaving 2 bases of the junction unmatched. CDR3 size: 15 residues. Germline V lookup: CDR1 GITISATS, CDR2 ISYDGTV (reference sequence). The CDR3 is CALWEVDTTGWFKIF. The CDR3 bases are TGTGCCTTGTGGGAGGTTGATACCACTGGTTGGTTCAAGATATTT.

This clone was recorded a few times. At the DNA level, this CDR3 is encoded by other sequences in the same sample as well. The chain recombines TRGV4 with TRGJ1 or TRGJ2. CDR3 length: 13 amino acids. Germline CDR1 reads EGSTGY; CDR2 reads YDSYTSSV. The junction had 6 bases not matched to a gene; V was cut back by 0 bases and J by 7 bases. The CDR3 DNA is TGTGCCACCTGGGATGGGCCGTCATATAAGAAACTCTTT. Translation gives CATWDGPSYKKLF.

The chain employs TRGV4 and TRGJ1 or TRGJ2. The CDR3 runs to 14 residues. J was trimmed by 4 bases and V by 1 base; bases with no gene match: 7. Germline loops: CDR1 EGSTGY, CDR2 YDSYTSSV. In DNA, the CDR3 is TGTGCCACCTGGGATGGCTATTCGTATTATAAGAAACTCTTT. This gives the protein CATWDGYSYYKKLF.

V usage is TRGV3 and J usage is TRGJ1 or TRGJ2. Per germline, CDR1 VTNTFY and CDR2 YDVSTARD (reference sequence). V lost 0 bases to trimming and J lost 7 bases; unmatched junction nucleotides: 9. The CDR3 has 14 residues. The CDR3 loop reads CATWDRPGGYKKLF. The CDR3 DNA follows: TGTGCCACCTGGGACAGGCCAGGCGGCTATAAGAAACTCTTT.

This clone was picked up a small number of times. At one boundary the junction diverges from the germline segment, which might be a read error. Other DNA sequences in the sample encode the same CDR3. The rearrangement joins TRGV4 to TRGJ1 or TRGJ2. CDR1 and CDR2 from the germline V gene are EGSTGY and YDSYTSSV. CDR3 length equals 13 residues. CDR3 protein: CATWNGPGYKKLF. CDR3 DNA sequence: TGTGCCACCTGGAATGGGCCGGGTTATAAGAAACTCTTT.

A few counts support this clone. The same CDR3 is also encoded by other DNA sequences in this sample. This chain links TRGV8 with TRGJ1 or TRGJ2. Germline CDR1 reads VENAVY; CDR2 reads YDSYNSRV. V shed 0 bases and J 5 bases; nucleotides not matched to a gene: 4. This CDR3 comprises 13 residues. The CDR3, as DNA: TGTGCCACCTGGGATAGGCTAGATTATAAGAAACTCTTT. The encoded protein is CATWDRLDYKKLF.

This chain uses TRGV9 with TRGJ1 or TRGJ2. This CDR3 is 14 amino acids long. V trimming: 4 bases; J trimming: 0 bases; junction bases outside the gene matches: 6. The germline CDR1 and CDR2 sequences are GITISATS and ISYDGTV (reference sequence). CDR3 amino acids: CALWDSRNYYKKLF. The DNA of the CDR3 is TGTGCCTTGTGGGACTCCCGGAATTATTATAAGAAACTCTTT.

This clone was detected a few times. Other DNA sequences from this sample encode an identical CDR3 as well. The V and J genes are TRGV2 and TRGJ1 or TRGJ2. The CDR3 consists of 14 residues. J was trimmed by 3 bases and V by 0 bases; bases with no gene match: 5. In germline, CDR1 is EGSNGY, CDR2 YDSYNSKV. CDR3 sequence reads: CATWDGLGYYKKLF. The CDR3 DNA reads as TGTGCCACCTGGGACGGGCTCGGTTATTATAAGAAACTCTTT.

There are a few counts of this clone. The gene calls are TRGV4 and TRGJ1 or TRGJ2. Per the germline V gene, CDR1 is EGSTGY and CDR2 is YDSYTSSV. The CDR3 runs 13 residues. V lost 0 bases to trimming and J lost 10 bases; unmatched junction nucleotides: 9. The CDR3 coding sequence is TGTGCCACCTGGGATGGGCGCCCCACCAAGAAACTCTTT. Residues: CATWDGRPTKKLF.